This T cell receptor (beta chain) stems from a study of somatic mutations in cytotoxic T cells in rheumatoid arthritis (dated by TCRdb to 2016 to 2017). Context from the whole study: Right after diagnosis and prior to the start of any treatment, about 29 ml EDTA of peripheral blood was drawn from patients. For roughly 63 rheumatoid arthritis patients and more than 15 healthy controls, TCRB deep sequencing was carried out. Median age was essentially the same in the patient group and the control group. Some T-cell populations stained with V beta antibodies were sorted by flow on a FACSAria II or Sony SH800 to nearly 100% purity, with sorted V beta1+ cells additionally subjected to TCRB sequencing. Whether expanded CD8+ T-cell clones in untreated, newly diagnosed rheumatoid arthritis carry somatic mutations was the study question, and clonality was characterized with TCRB deep sequencing.

The immunoSEQ assay was applied to genomic DNA for TCRB CDR3 sequencing. In the original analysis: When patient CD8+ clones exceeding 1% were checked against published virus-specific TCRB sequences, only a few matched. Nothing other than productive TCRB rearrangements was included in the analyses. A clone was defined by a unique TCRB CDR3 sequence, and clonality was computed as a productive clonality index based on Shannon entropy. The template counts of each clone relative to the total templates per sample were used to calculate repertoire overlap between two samples. V-gene usage from TCRB sequencing and V-gene usage measured by flow cytometry were correlated (Spearman r of 0.61). TCRdb's version of the immuneACCESS table is confined to in-frame rearrangements and falls short of the full clone set. An unresolved V gene accounts for under half of the shortfall where checked; the remainder is of unknown origin. V, J and clone size were drawn from that table, and D and trimming were deduced from the DNA. In all, the sample holds approximately 3,400 clones, and roughly 88% of those were seen once. The top ten clonotypes cover about 30% of the sample.

The CDR3, from cysteine to phenylalanine, totals 17 residues. Of all the DNA, just the CDR3 is kept, 51 bases in frame from base 1. The paper's findings and limits, for the study overall: Viral specificity could not be ruled out by absence from virus-specific databases, and the antigen targets of the expanded CD8+ clones remained unknown. In about an eighth of the roughly 60 patients the largest CD8+ clone exceeded 20% of CD8+ cells, and several identical CD8+ TCRB sequences were shared between blood and synovial fluid. The finding that TRBV07 was slightly underrepresented in patients was left unadjusted for multiple comparisons. CD8+ T-cell clonality did not differ significantly between rheumatoid arthritis patients and age-matched healthy controls. An increase of CD8+ clonality with age was seen in patients (Spearman r of about 0.45) but not in healthy controls.

On an AutoMACS, CD4+ and CD8+ cells were isolated via positive magnetic bead selection, and their purity was verified by flow cytometry. Clonal expansions were first screened by flow cytometry with a TCR V beta antibody panel, then characterized by TCRB deep sequencing of sorted CD8+ fractions. Peripheral blood mononuclear cells were isolated by Ficoll-Paque PLUS density gradient separation. DNA was extracted from CD4-enriched, CD8-enriched or PBMC samples with Nucleospin Tissue or Tissue XS kits and quantified with a Qubit 2.0 fluorometer. This clone was detected only once. Its binding antigen is unknown. Base qualities are not recorded, but no much larger clone differs from it by a single base.

The specimen sequenced was CD8+ T cells sorted from blood. The clonotype was recovered from a middle-aged man with rheumatoid arthritis. The receptor chain draws on TRBV21-1 and TRBJ2-1; no check of the table's D call, TRBD2, against the DNA was made. TRBV21-1 is recorded as a pseudogene. The CDR3 region: CASSTIRDYITYNEQFF. The nucleotides read TGTGCCAGCAGCACTATCCGGGACTACATAACCTACAATGAGCAGTTCTTC.